This paragraph reports one T cell receptor (beta chain). Trimming at V came to 1 base and at J to 0 bases, leaving 1 base not matched to a gene. Germline CDR1 is SQVTM and CDR2 is ANQGSEA. This CDR3 is 14 amino acids long. Repertoires were generated with immunoSEQ multiplex PCR, while TCRdb's copy carries only in-frame clones and drops some. The sample has 95,000 to 110,000 clones, less than 95% seen once; the top ten hold about 0.78%. The entry originates in a study of T cell changes during pregnancy in multiple sclerosis. The sequence was obtained from a female donor in good health, enrolled as a control in a pregnancy study. The chain links TRBV29-1 to TRBJ2-3, with 7 bases fitting TRBD2. Sequencing was performed on peripheral blood, taken in the third trimester of pregnancy. The CDR3 protein is CSVEVGGSTDTQYF. DNA for the CDR3: TGCAGCGTTGAAGTGGGGGGGAGCACAGATACGCAGTATTTT.